This is a list of T cell receptor beta chains from one sample in a study of T-cell memory formation after mild COVID-19. TCRdb used MiXCR to reprocess the 5' RACE reads, holding one entry per CDR3 protein. This sample carries some 190,000 distinct CDR3 sequences, around 16% of them seen once, and the ten largest clones take roughly 2.4%. Sequencing input: PBMCs or a T cell subset sorted from them (not recorded which). These receptors were obtained from an adult woman who had mild COVID-19 (a few samples of this study predate the infection). Cell type and time point are not known. CDR3s include the opening cysteine and the closing phenylalanine or tryptophan. D genes are given only for firm matches. Only some rows state a clone size, as once, few, many or a class for expanded clones.

DNA | CDR3 | D | J | V | size
TGCAGCGTTGGACAGAGGAACACCGGGGAGCTGTTTTTT | CSVGQRNTGELFF | . | TRBJ2-2 | TRBV29-1 | .
TGTGCCAGCAGTTACGGAGGGGGGCTCGCGAACACCGGGGAGCTGTTTTTT | CASSYGGGLANTGELFF | . | TRBJ2-2 | TRBV6-2/TRBV6-3 | few
TGTGCCAGCAGTTTAGCGAGACTACTCTCCTACGAGCAGTACTTC | CASSLARLLSYEQYF | . | TRBJ2-7 | TRBV12-3/TRBV12-4 | .
TGTGCCAGCAGCCCCTCAGGCGGGGGTGAAGCTTTCTTT | CASSPSGGGEAFF | . | TRBJ1-1 | TRBV7-3 | .
TGCGCCAGCAGCAGGGACAACACAGATACGCAGTATTTT | CASSRDNTDTQYF | . | TRBJ2-3 | TRBV5-1 | .
TGTGCCAGCAGCCTTAGCGGCTACTACAATGAGCAGTTCTTC | CASSLSGYYNEQFF | . | TRBJ2-1 | TRBV14 | .
TGTGCCAGCAGCTCAACAGGGGGCGGAAACACCATATATTTT | CASSSTGGGNTIYF | TRBD1 | TRBJ1-3 | TRBV9 | few
TGTGCCAGCAGATCCGGGACAGGGGTATCTGGGGCCAACGTCCTGACTTTC | CASRSGTGVSGANVLTF | TRBD1 | TRBJ2-6 | TRBV6-1 | .
TGTGCCAGCTCACCACGGACAGGGTCTAGCACAGATACGCAGTATTTT | CASSPRTGSSTDTQYF | TRBD1 | TRBJ2-3 | TRBV18 | .
TGTGCCAGCAGTCCGACAAGATTGAACACTGAAGCTTTCTTT | CASSPTRLNTEAFF | . | TRBJ1-1 | TRBV27 | many
TGTGCCAGCAGCTTAATCCCCGGGAACACTGAAGCTTTCTTT | CASSLIPGNTEAFF | . | TRBJ1-1 | TRBV7-3 | many
TGCGCCAGCAGCCGCCAGGGGATAGAGGAGGAGACCCAGTACTTC | CASSRQGIEEETQYF | . | TRBJ2-5 | TRBV4-1 | few
TGTGCCAGCAGCTTAGAGTGGGGGGAATCCTACGAGCAGTACTTC | CASSLEWGESYEQYF | . | TRBJ2-7 | TRBV7-8 | few
TGCAGTGCTCAGAAGGCTGGGGCCAACGTCCTGACTTTC | CSAQKAGANVLTF | . | TRBJ2-6 | TRBV20-1 | few
TGCAGTGCTAGCCCCGACCAGCTAGGGGAGACGCAGTATTTT | CSASPDQLGETQYF | . | TRBJ2-3 | TRBV20-1 | .
TGTGCCAGCAGCCCATCGAGGAACATTCAGTACTTC | CASSPSRNIQYF | . | TRBJ2-4 | TRBV7-2 | .
TGCAGCGCAGCCCTCAGGGGACCGTACTACGAGCAGTACTTC | CSAALRGPYYEQYF | . | TRBJ2-7 | TRBV29-1 | few
TGTGCCAGCAGCCATAACACTGAAGCTTTCTTT | CASSHNTEAFF | . | TRBJ1-1 | TRBV4-2 | .
TGCGCCAGCAGGCAGACTAACAGGGGGCGGAATTCACCCCTCCACTTT | CASRQTNRGRNSPLHF | TRBD1 | TRBJ1-6 | TRBV5-1 | few
TGTGCCAGCAGCTTAGATGGTATGGAGAATCAGCCCCAGCATTTT | CASSLDGMENQPQHF | . | TRBJ1-5 | TRBV7-2 | .
TGCGCCAGCAGCTCCCCGGGACAGGGGGCTTACTACGAGCAGTACTTC | CASSSPGQGAYYEQYF | TRBD1 | TRBJ2-7 | TRBV5-1 | .
TGCGCCAGCAGCGTCCCGGGACCGAGCTCCTACAATGAGCAGTTCTTC | CASSVPGPSSYNEQFF | . | TRBJ2-1 | TRBV5-1 | few
TGTGCCAGCAGCCCGATCGGAGGAGGCAAAAACATTCAGTACTTC | CASSPIGGGKNIQYF | . | TRBJ2-4 | TRBV5-5 | .
TGCAGTGCTAGAGATCGATCTGGCGGGACCGAGCAGTACTTC | CSARDRSGGTEQYF | . | TRBJ2-7 | TRBV20-1 | .
TGTGCCAGCTCCGAGGGACAGGAGTACAATGAGCAGTTCTTC | CASSEGQEYNEQFF | TRBD1 | TRBJ2-1 | TRBV18 | .
TGTGCCAGCAGCTGGGGCGGGGTCAGGAGGTTCAACACTGAAGCTTTCTTT | CASSWGGVRRFNTEAFF | . | TRBJ1-1 | TRBV5-4 | .
TGTGCCAGCAGCCCACCCTCCTTCCGGGACTTTGCCTACGAGCAGTACTTC | CASSPPSFRDFAYEQYF | . | TRBJ2-7 | TRBV7-9 | .
TGTGCCATCAGTGTTGAGCGCGGGGAGACCCAGTACTTC | CAISVERGETQYF | . | TRBJ2-5 | TRBV10-3 | few
TGTGCCAGCAGCCCGACCTTGGGGGCTAGCGGGGGGGCCGCATTTGAGCAGTTCTTC | CASSPTLGASGGAAFEQFF | TRBD2 | TRBJ2-1 | TRBV9 | few
TGTGCCAGCAGCCTCCCGACAGGGGTGGTGACTGAAGCTTTCTTT | CASSLPTGVVTEAFF | TRBD1 | TRBJ1-1 | TRBV5-6 | .
TGTGCCAGTAGTACCTCCACAAGGCCCTTCTCTGGAAACACCATATATTTT | CASSTSTRPFSGNTIYF | . | TRBJ1-3 | TRBV19 | few
TGCGCCAGCAGCTTTCTGGGAAAGAACACTGAAGCTTTCTTT | CASSFLGKNTEAFF | . | TRBJ1-1 | TRBV5-1 | few
TGCGCCAGCAGCCCTGGACAGCACAATCAGCCCCAGCATTTT | CASSPGQHNQPQHF | . | TRBJ1-5 | TRBV5-1 | .
TGTGCCAGCGCAAAGCAGGGGAGCCGGGAGACCCAGTACTTC | CASAKQGSRETQYF | . | TRBJ2-5 | TRBV7-2 | .
TGTGCCAGCAGCCGGGGACTAGCGGCAAAAGAGACCCAGTACTTC | CASSRGLAAKETQYF | TRBD2 | TRBJ2-5 | TRBV11-1 | .
TGCAGTGCTAGAGACGCTGGCGGACTGAACACTGAAGCTTTCTTT | CSARDAGGLNTEAFF | . | TRBJ1-1 | TRBV20-1 | few
TGTGCCAGCAGCTTACAGGGGGGGTACACCGGGGAGCTGTTTTTT | CASSLQGGYTGELFF | . | TRBJ2-2 | TRBV5-5 | .
TGTGCCAGCAGCTCGGCATCCTCTTACAGCGAGCAGTACTTC | CASSSASSYSEQYF | . | TRBJ2-7 | TRBV7-9 | .
TGCAGCGTTGCTTTTCGGGCAGGGAACAATGAGCAGTTCTTC | CSVAFRAGNNEQFF | . | TRBJ2-1 | TRBV29-1 | .
TGTGCCAGCAGGGCCTCCCGGGGTGACAATCAGCCCCAGCATTTT | CASRASRGDNQPQHF | . | TRBJ1-5 | TRBV4-2 | .
TGTGCCAGCAGCCAAGGCGGGTTTAGCGGGAGCAATGAGCAGTTCTTC | CASSQGGFSGSNEQFF | TRBD2 | TRBJ2-1 | TRBV14 | few
TGTGCCAGGAAGTTCGTGGAGGAGTGGGGCTACACCTTC | CARKFVEEWGYTF | . | TRBJ1-2 | TRBV19 | .
TGCAGTGCTAGAGCCCCGGCGGGACAGGGTATTTCAGATACGCAGTATTTT | CSARAPAGQGISDTQYF | TRBD1 | TRBJ2-3 | TRBV20-1 | once
TGCAGCGTTGAAAGCGGGGGTACCTACGAGCAGTACTTC | CSVESGGTYEQYF | TRBD2 | TRBJ2-7 | TRBV29-1 | few
TGTGCCAGCAGCTTAGGGAATCAGAACACTGAAGCTTTCTTT | CASSLGNQNTEAFF | . | TRBJ1-1 | TRBV7-2 | .
TGCGCCAGCAGCCAAGAAAAGACTAGCGGGAGTTTGGATACGCAGTATTTT | CASSQEKTSGSLDTQYF | TRBD2 | TRBJ2-3 | TRBV4-3 | few
TGTGCCAGCAGTCCCCCGGAGGCTGGTGAGCAGTTCTTC | CASSPPEAGEQFF | . | TRBJ2-1 | TRBV6-5 | many
TGTGCCAGCAGCTTGGGAAGGGGTGAGAATCAGCCCCAGCATTTT | CASSLGRGENQPQHF | . | TRBJ1-5 | TRBV5-4 | once
TGTGCCAGCAGTTTCGGACAAAAAAACACTGAAGCTTTCTTT | CASSFGQKNTEAFF | . | TRBJ1-1 | TRBV12-3/TRBV12-4 | many
TGCAGTGCTAAGGACAGAAATAGCAATCAGCCCCAGCATTTT | CSAKDRNSNQPQHF | . | TRBJ1-5 | TRBV20-1 | .
TGTGCCAGCGTTAGGATTAGCGCGGCTGAGCAGTTCTTC | CASVRISAAEQFF | . | TRBJ2-1 | TRBV2 | .
TGCAGCGTTGGGGACAGCACCGCCTATGGCTACACCTTC | CSVGDSTAYGYTF | TRBD1 | TRBJ1-2 | TRBV29-1 | few
TGCAGCGGACGGGGTGGGGAGAACACTGAAGCTTTCTTT | CSGRGGENTEAFF | . | TRBJ1-1 | TRBV29-1 | .
TGCAGTGCTAGAGAACAGGGGGGACCTACGAAGCAGTACTTC | CSAREQGGPTKQYF | TRBD1 | TRBJ2-7 | TRBV20-1 | few
TGCAGCGACTCGACAGGGGCGAACACTGAAGCTTTCTTT | CSDSTGANTEAFF | TRBD1 | TRBJ1-1 | TRBV29-1 | .
TGTGCCAGCAGAGTTACCAGGGACATGGAGGGTTTCTTT | CASRVTRDMEGFF | . | TRBJ1-1 | TRBV6-5 | many
TGCAGTGCTACAAACCCAGGTGCTAACTATGGCTACACCTTC | CSATNPGANYGYTF | . | TRBJ1-2 | TRBV20-1 | .
TGTGCCAGCAGCTCCGTTAGCGATGTTGAGCAGTTCTTC | CASSSVSDVEQFF | . | TRBJ2-1 | TRBV5-4 | .
TGTGCCAGCAGTGAAGGCTTTGTACAGCCCCAGCATTTT | CASSEGFVQPQHF | . | TRBJ1-5 | TRBV2 | .
TGTGCCAGCAGTTTATTGTCTCTAGCGGGAGGGCGGGGCACAGATACGCAGTATTTT | CASSLLSLAGGRGTDTQYF | TRBD2 | TRBJ2-3 | TRBV12-3/TRBV12-4 | few